Following are 27 T cell receptor beta chains from one sample sequenced in a study of a mutant IDH1 vaccine in newly diagnosed glioma. Specified time point: week 47, end of study. In every dose of vaccine, 300 ug of mutant IDH1 20-mer peptide was given alongside topical imiquimod. Their specific antigens are unknown. Measured with immunoSEQ multiplex PCR; TCRdb has only the in-frame clones, and not every one. The sample records nearly 50,000 clones, 84% being singletons. Sequences were derived from PBMCs, sampled from a glioma patient whose treatment included an IDH1 peptide vaccine. Every receptor here comes from a woman in her twenties or thirties with glioma. Some clones in this sample may be carry-over from other donors' samples.

This clone was observed a single time. V and J are TRBV2 and TRBJ1-2; maybe TRBD1 (5 bases). Germline CDR1 SNHLY, CDR2 FYNNEI. The V end lost 1 base, the J end lost 5 bases, and 11 bases lay between the germline ends. The CDR3 is 14 residues long. The CDR3 DNA reads as TGTGCCAGCAGTGAAGGTTCAGGGAGGTATGGCTACACCTTC. Its protein is CASSEGSGRYGYTF.

CDR3 residues: CASSLLSGGAYEQYF. CDR3 nucleotide sequence: TGTGCCAGCAGCTTATTGTCAGGGGGCGCGTACGAGCAGTACTTC. The gene calls are TRBV11-1 and TRBJ2-7, with TRBD1 matching over 8 bases. The germline V gene encodes CDR1 SGHAT and CDR2 FQDESV (reference sequence). The CDR3 contains 15 residues. With 2 bases clipped from V and 4 bases from J, the junction kept 7 bases outside the gene matches. Combining the CDR3 with reference TRBV11-1 and TRBJ2-7 gives the whole variable domain EAEVAQSPRYKITEKSQAVAFWCDPISGHATLYWYRQILGQGPELLVQFQDESVVDDSQLPKDRFSAERLKGVDSTLKIQPAELGDSAMYLCASSLLSGGAYEQYFGPGTRLTVT.

In this sample, this clone turned up a few times. The CDR3 DNA is TGTGCCATCAGTGGTGCGGGAACGAACACTGAAGCTTTCTTT. Its translation is CAISGAGTNTEAFF. The J gene is TRBJ1-1, the V gene TRBV10-3; D unresolved. There are 14 residues in the CDR3. Looked up from germline, CDR1 is ENHRY and CDR2 is SYGVKD. Trimming took 4 bases from V and 1 from J, leaving 10 bases between them.

This clone appeared a few times. The chain joins TRBV5-5 to TRBJ1-5; no clear D. CDR1 SGHKS and CDR2 YYEKEE come from the germline V gene (reference sequence). The germline V and J ends were trimmed by 0 bases and 4 bases, with 5 bases remaining between them. CDR3 length: 13 residues. CDR3 nucleotides: TGTGCCAGCAGCTTGGACTGGAATCAGCCCCAGCATTTT. Translated, it gives CASSLDWNQPQHF.

This clone has a handful of counts. V gene TRBV15 combines with J gene TRBJ1-1; no clear D gene. The CDR3 covers 13 residues. V lost 4 bases and J 1 base, leaving 7 bases between the germline ends. Germline V lookup: CDR1 LNHNV, CDR2 YYDKDF (reference sequence). CDR3 sequence (DNA): TGTGCCACCAGCATGAGGGAGAACACTGAAGCTTTCTTT. Translating it yields CATSMRENTEAFF.

This rearrangement joins TRBV18 to TRBJ1-1, with D possibly matching TRBD1 (5 bases). Trimming cost V 2 bases and J 3 bases, with 10 bases left between them. The germline V gene has CDR1 KGHSH and CDR2 LQKENI. The CDR3 extends over 14 amino acids. This CDR3 reads CASSPKGADTEAFF. CDR3 DNA: TGTGCCAGCTCACCAAAAGGGGCCGACACTGAAGCTTTCTTT.

This clone has just a few counts. The chain uses TRBV4-1 and TRBJ2-7; TRBD2 aligns across 9 bases. Looked up from germline, CDR1 is MGHRA and CDR2 is YSYEKL. The CDR3 loop spans 18 amino acids. The ends lost 0 bases at V and 3 bases at J; junction bases unmatched: 12. CDR3 sequence (DNA): TGCGCCAGCAGCCAAGAGTCGGAGTCGGGACTAGCCTTCTACGAGCAGTACTTC. As protein: CASSQESESGLAFYEQYF.

This clone was detected once. This chain links TRBV2 with TRBJ2-7, with D unresolved. Trimming cost V 6 bases and J 0 bases, with 9 bases left between them. Germline assignment: CDR1 SNHLY and CDR2 FYNNEI. This CDR3 has 13 residues. The CDR3 DNA reads as TGTGCCAGCAGAGCCGCCAGCTCCTACGAGCAGTACTTC. Encoded protein: CASRAASSYEQYF.

The chain employs TRBV5-1 and TRBJ1-2; D may be TRBD1 (6 bases). The CDR3 contains 12 residues. Germline V gives CDR1 SGHRS, CDR2 YFSETQ. V dropped 7 bases and J dropped 3 bases, with 10 bases sitting between them. In DNA, the CDR3 is TGCGCCAGCGGCGAGGGGGACTATGGCTACACCTTC. It is translated as CASGEGDYGYTF.

This clone was found once. This chain joins TRBV7-8 and TRBJ2-3, with 9 bases fitting TRBD2. This CDR3 region has 16 residues. The junction had 13 bases not matched to a gene; V was cut back by 5 bases and J by 7 bases. CDR1 and CDR2 from the germline V gene are SGHVS and FQNEAQ. The CDR3 spells CASSVLSGRGGHTQYF. The DNA of the CDR3 is TGTGCCAGCAGCGTACTTAGCGGGAGAGGGGGTCATACGCAGTATTTT.

The rearrangement uses TRBV18 and TRBJ2-3; D might be TRBD2 (6 bases). V lost 0 bases, J lost 9 bases, and 16 bases lay in between. CDR1 and CDR2 (germline): KGHSH, LQKENI. The CDR3 runs to 15 residues. CDR3 nucleotides: TGTGCCAGCTCACCACCTGCGGGAAAACGACCCACGCAGTATTTT. It specifies CASSPPAGKRPTQYF.

The chain employs TRBV29-1 and TRBJ2-5; D is unclear. Looked up from germline, CDR1 is SQVTM and CDR2 is ANQGSEA. The CDR3 sequence is 12 residues long. With 4 bases removed from V and 5 bases from J, the gap between germline ends came to 11 bases. CDR3 sequence: CSVVLGAETQYF. As DNA, the CDR3 is TGCAGCGTTGTATTAGGAGCGGAGACCCAGTACTTC.

On this clone itself: The sample carries other DNA sequences with the same CDR3. This sequence joins TRBV7-8 and TRBJ1-3; 7 nucleotides agree with TRBD1. Germline V gene sequence: CDR1 SGHVS, CDR2 FQNEAQ. The CDR3 is made up of 15 amino acids. V lost 4 bases and J lost 1; bases outside the gene matches: 4. The CDR3 reads CASSSDRPSGNTIYF. CDR3 sequence (DNA): TGTGCCAGCAGCTCGGACAGGCCTTCTGGAAACACCATATATTTT.

This clone came up once. The rearrangement uses TRBV10-2 and TRBJ2-2; 7 positions agree with TRBD1. CDR1 WSHSY and CDR2 SAAADI come from the germline V gene. The V segment lost 7 bases and the J segment 0 bases; nucleotides outside the gene matches: 5. The CDR3 has 15 amino acids. CDR3 amino acids: CASNRDRPNTGELFF. The CDR3 bases are TGCGCCAGCAATCGGGACAGACCGAACACCGGGGAGCTGTTTTTT.

The V gene is TRBV10-3, the J gene TRBJ2-7, with 7 bases identical to TRBD1. V dropped 2 bases and J dropped 2; count of bases not matched to a gene: 6. This CDR3 has 15 amino acids. CDR1 and CDR2 (germline): ENHRY, SYGVKD. CDR3 DNA: TGTGCCATCAGTGAGGAGCCCGGGACAGCCTACGAGCAGTACTTC. Protein: CAISEEPGTAYEQYF.

The CDR3: CASRAEDPPIYEQYF. DNA of the CDR3: TGCGCCAGCAGAGCAGAGGACCCCCCCATCTACGAGCAGTACTTC. The chain recombines TRBV5-1 with TRBJ2-7; D gene unclear. Per germline, CDR1 SGHRS and CDR2 YFSETQ. The length of the CDR3 is 15 residues. Trimming took 5 bases from V and 3 from J, leaving 18 bases between them.

The rearrangement uses TRBV6-1 and TRBJ1-2; TRBD1 matches at 10 bases. The germline V gene has CDR1 MNHNS and CDR2 SASEGT. Unmatched junction bases numbered 3, after V lost 6 bases and J lost 2 bases. CDR3 length: 14 amino acids. The chain's CDR3 is CASRGDRGNYGYTF. The DNA for the CDR3 is TGTGCCAGCAGGGGGGACAGGGGAAACTATGGCTACACCTTC.

This clone was recorded only once. CDR3 sequence reads: CASSTHPGGLLEQYF. CDR3 DNA: TGTGCCAGTAGTACACACCCCGGGGGGCTCCTCGAGCAGTACTTC. The chain uses TRBV19 and TRBJ2-7; D possibly corresponds to TRBD2 (7 bases). V was clipped by 4 bases and J by 6 bases, with 19 bases between them. Germline V gene lookup returns CDR1 LNHDA and CDR2 SQIVND (reference sequence). The CDR3 totals 15 residues.

The rearrangement joins TRBV9 to TRBJ2-3; D remains unclear. The germline CDR1 and CDR2 sequences are SGDLS and YYNGEE. This CDR3 spans 15 amino acids. Trimming removed 3 bases at V and 0 bases at J, with 11 bases between. The CDR3 reads CASSGRFESTDTQYF. The DNA of the CDR3 is TGTGCCAGCAGCGGCCGCTTCGAGAGCACAGATACGCAGTATTTT.

This clone was seen only once. The chain recombines TRBV6-1 with TRBJ2-3, with D possibly TRBD2 on 6 matching bases. Germline CDR1 and CDR2: MNHNS and SASEGT. The CDR3 extends over 15 amino acids. V lost 2 bases and J lost 4, with 13 bases in between. The CDR3 coding sequence is TGTGCCAGCAGTGAAATTCCGGGGAGGCCAGATACGCAGTATTTT. Translated: CASSEIPGRPDTQYF.

This rearrangement joins TRBV9 to TRBJ2-2; 8 positions agree with TRBD2. CDR1 is SGDLS, CDR2 YYNGEE, per germline. This CDR3 is built from 14 residues. V lost 2 bases and J lost 7; bases outside the gene matches: 4. The CDR3 nucleotides read TGTGCCAGCAGCGTTAGCGGGACGGGCGGGGAGCTGTTTTTT. Protein sequence: CASSVSGTGGELFF.

The chain carries TRBV11-2 and TRBJ2-7; unclear D gene. Between the trimmed V and J ends, which lost 1 base and 3 bases, there was a span of 10 bases. The CDR3 contains 14 residues. Germline-derived CDR1 and CDR2 are SGHAT and FQNNGV. In DNA form, the CDR3 reads TGTGCCAGCAGCTTAGGATGGCAGGACTACGAGCAGTACTTC. Amino acid sequence: CASSLGWQDYEQYF.

The gene calls are TRBV6-4 and TRBJ2-1, with TRBD2 identical over 7 bases. There are 13 residues in the CDR3. The trim removed 8 bases at V and 6 bases at J, leaving 7 bases unmatched. CDR1 and CDR2 from the germline V gene are MRHNA and SNTAGT. For the CDR3, the DNA is TGTGCCAGCTCTAGCGGACCAGCCAATGAGCAGTTCTTC. Translation: CASSSGPANEQFF.

This clone was seen only once. This chain uses TRBV6-6 with TRBJ2-2; D remains ambiguous. Looked up from germline, CDR1 is MNHNY and CDR2 is SVGAGI (reference sequence). This CDR3 spans 14 amino acids. The germline V and J ends were trimmed by 7 bases and 7 bases, with 16 bases remaining between them. The DNA of the CDR3 is TGTGCCAGCACCCCAGGAGACAAAATCGGGGAGCTGTTTTTT. Protein product: CASTPGDKIGELFF.

In the case of this clone: Distinct nucleotide sequences in the sample also encode this CDR3. The chain couples TRBV5-1 to TRBJ1-3; D ambiguous. Trimming stripped 4 bases from V and 0 bases from J, with 11 bases between. CDR1 SGHRS and CDR2 YFSETQ come from the germline V gene. This CDR3 region has 15 residues. CDR3 amino acids: CASSLEGGSGNTIYF. CDR3 nucleotides: TGCGCCAGCAGCCTTGAGGGAGGCTCTGGAAACACCATATATTTT.

The chain employs TRBV4-1 and TRBJ1-1; TRBD1 is a possible D gene (6 bases). Per the germline V gene, CDR1 is MGHRA and CDR2 is YSYEKL. The CDR3 extends over 15 amino acids. The V and J ends lost 2 bases and 4 bases respectively, with 14 bases between them. This CDR3 reads CASSQSPRGGTEAFF. Here the CDR3 DNA reads TGCGCCAGCAGCCAATCTCCCAGAGGGGGCACTGAAGCTTTCTTT.

The chain employs TRBV18 and TRBJ2-5, with 7 bases fitting TRBD1. CDR1 is KGHSH and CDR2 is LQKENI in the germline V gene. This CDR3 region has 15 residues. The J segment lost 1 base and the V segment lost 6 bases, leaving 8 bases of the junction unmatched. CDR3 loop: CASSPTQGPQETQYF. The CDR3 nucleotides are TGTGCCAGCTCGCCTACACAGGGGCCCCAAGAGACCCAGTACTTC. Based on the CDR3 plus reference TRBV18 and TRBJ2-5, the full variable domain is NAGVMQNPRHLVRRRGQEARLRCSPMKGHSHVYWYRQLPEEGLKFMVYLQKENIIDESGMPKERFSAEFPKEGPSILRIQQVVRGDSAAYFCASSPTQGPQETQYFGPGTRLLVL.